This TCR beta chain was documented in a study of regulatory T cells in long-lasting Graves disease. General study findings and limits: Having only a small sample size may have limited accuracy.

This clonotype has ten or more counts. Its antigen is as yet unknown. The V and J ends lost 1 base and 3 bases respectively, with 6 bases between them. The germline CDR1 and CDR2 sequences are SGHAT and FQNNGV. CDR3 length: 13 amino acids. Arm-PCR of CDR3 regions and iRepertoire HTBI primers were the basis on which TCR beta libraries were built. Methods used by the authors: Overall, samples carried 60 to 65 TRBV and 14 TRBJ segments. TCRdb passed the multiplex PCR reads through MiXCR, listing each CDR3 protein once. TCRdb's processing, not the study's, gives the V and J calls here. The sample has under 450,000 distinct CDR3 sequences; around 15% are singletons. Stated time point: newly diagnosed GD, antithyroid drugs for less than 3 months. The TCR library used RNA extracted from PBMCs. American Thyroid Association guidelines defined Graves' disease diagnosis. These same records also appear under a second study, on T cells in Graves' hyperthyroidism and ophthalmopathy.

V is TRBV11-2 and J is TRBJ1-1, with D unresolved. The clonotype comes from a woman between 18 and 29 years old with Graves disease. The material was peripheral blood mononuclear cells (PBMCs), obtained at new diagnosis, from a patient treated with antithyroid drugs. The CDR3 DNA reads TGTGCCAGCAGCTTAGGTCTGGACACTGAAGCTTTCTTT. Amino acids: CASSLGLDTEAFF.